The 14 T cell receptor beta chains in this list originate from one sample, sequenced in a study of cytomegalovirus exposure and HLA in healthy donors. It was with 60 Vbeta and 13 Jbeta primers that the PCR ran. Sequencing used immunoSEQ multiplex PCR; TCRdb keeps in-frame clones, though not all of them. The table shows 120,000 or so clones, with more than 65% occurring only once. Material: PBMCs. These receptors were obtained from a man in his thirties or forties in good health and CMV-seropositive.

Concerning this clone itself: Relative to the germline gene, one junction end is altered; a read error may explain this. The V gene is TRBV18, the J gene TRBJ1-1; 9 bases are a match to TRBD1. The CDR3 totals 13 residues. Germline V lookup: CDR1 KGHSH, CDR2 LQKENI. Here the CDR3 reads CASSPPSRDRAVF. The CDR3, as DNA: TGTGCCAGCTCACCACCGAGCAGGGACAGGGCTGTCTTT. The whole variable domain, filled in from reference TRBV18 and TRBJ1-1, reads NAGVMQNPRHLVRRRGQEARLRCSPMKGHSHVYWYRQLPEEGLKFMVYLQKENIIDESGMPKERFSAEFPKEGPSILRIQQVVRGDSAAYFCASSPPSRDRAVFGQGTRLTVV.

The table lists this clone with a count of one. The CDR3 loop is CASSARDSPLHF. The CDR3 nucleotides are TGTGCCAGCAGCGCCCGGGATTCACCCCTCCACTTT. The chain couples TRBV28 to TRBJ1-6; D not resolved. Germline V gives CDR1 MDHEN, CDR2 SYDVKM. The CDR3 spans 12 residues. V was cut by 6 bases and J by 8 bases, with 8 bases left in between.

The V call is TRBV6-1, the J call TRBJ2-6; D is ambiguous. The germline V and J ends were trimmed by 10 bases and 0 bases, with 13 bases remaining between them. The CDR3 extends over 15 amino acids. CDR1 is MNHNS and CDR2 is SASEGT in the germline V gene. The chain's CDR3 is CAILPHSSGANVLTF. DNA for the CDR3: TGTGCCATCTTACCCCACAGCTCTGGGGCCAACGTCCTGACTTTC.

The chain couples TRBV7-2 to TRBJ2-5; 10 nucleotides line up with TRBD2. The V gene end was trimmed by 2 bases and the J gene end by 0 bases; junction bases not matched to a gene: 3. Looked up from germline, CDR1 is SGHTA and CDR2 is FQGNSA. CDR3 size: 16 residues. CDR3 nucleotides: TGTGCCAGCAGCTTAATTAGCGGGGGGTACCAAGAGACCCAGTACTTC. It translates to CASSLISGGYQETQYF.

This clone occurred once. The CDR3 here is CASSAGGLNTGELFF. The CDR3 region has the DNA TGTGCCAGCAGCGCGGGGGGCCTGAACACCGGGGAGCTGTTTTTT. The V gene is TRBV9, the J gene TRBJ2-2; possibly TRBD2 for D (7 bases). CDR3 length: 15 amino acids. Germline V gene data show CDR1 as SGDLS and CDR2 as YYNGEE. Trimming removed 3 bases from V and 1 base from J, with 10 bases in between.

This clone was counted between two and nine times. CDR3 sequence: CASSHEQDWNTEAFF. As DNA, the CDR3 is TGTGCCAGCAGTCACGAACAGGATTGGAACACTGAAGCTTTCTTT. The chain recombines TRBV11-2 with TRBJ1-1; maybe TRBD1 (5 bases). Looked up from germline, CDR1 is SGHAT and CDR2 is FQNNGV. V was trimmed by 6 bases and J by 1 base, leaving 15 bases between them. The CDR3 has 15 amino acids.

The V call is TRBV10-3, the J call TRBJ2-7; 11 bases line up with TRBD1. CDR1 is ENHRY, CDR2 SYGVKD, per germline. The junction had 2 bases not matched to a gene; V was cut back by 10 bases and J by 0 bases. The length of the CDR3 is 13 residues. CDR3 coding DNA: TGTGCCAACGGGACAGGGGGCTCCTACGAGCAGTACTTC. Translation gives CANGTGGSYEQYF.

This clone was counted only a few times. The genes are TRBV13 and TRBJ1-1, with D tentatively TRBD1 (5 bases). Trimming cost V 10 bases and J 1 base, with 16 bases left between them. This CDR3 spans 14 amino acids. Germline V gene data show CDR1 as PRHDT and CDR2 as FYEKMQ (reference sequence). As DNA, the CDR3 is TGTGCCACAATAAGGGAGGGGACGAACACTGAAGCTTTCTTT. It specifies CATIREGTNTEAFF.

Notes on this clone: An end of the junction differs from the germline gene, which may be a read error. V is TRBV29-1 and J is TRBJ2-1, with TRBD2 matching over 13 bases. CDR1 SQVTM and CDR2 ANQGSEA come from the germline V gene. The CDR3 loop spans 13 amino acids. The CDR3 nucleotides are TGCAGCGGCCGCCCACTAGCGGGGGGGCCTTGGGTCTTC. This sequence encodes CSGRPLAGGPWVF.

J is TRBJ2-7 and V is TRBV28, with D maybe TRBD2 (6 bases). Trimming took 5 bases from V and 3 from J, leaving 11 bases between them. Germline V gene data show CDR1 as MDHEN and CDR2 as SYDVKM. The CDR3 is 13 residues long. The CDR3: CASSTGTFYEQYF. The CDR3 DNA follows: TGTGCCAGCAGTACCGGGACTTTCTACGAGCAGTACTTC. The full variable domain, its missing parts supplied by reference TRBV28 and TRBJ2-7, is DVKVTQSSRYLVKRTGEKVFLECVQDMDHENMFWYRQDPGLGLRLIYFSYDVKMKEKGDIPEGYSVSREKKERFSLILESASTNQTSMYLCASSTGTFYEQYFGPGTRLTVT.

This chain uses TRBV11-3 with TRBJ2-1; D possibly corresponds to TRBD1 (6 bases). Per the germline V gene, CDR1 is SGHNT and CDR2 is YENEEA. The CDR3 contains 15 residues. Trimming shortened V by 2 bases and J by 0 bases, and 8 bases separated the two germline ends. CDR3 bases: TGTGCCAGCAGCTTAAGGGGGAGCTCCTACAATGAGCAGTTCTTC. This translates into CASSLRGSSYNEQFF.

The V and J genes are TRBV7-9 and TRBJ2-5; tentatively, D is TRBD1 (5 bases). Germline CDR1 and CDR2: SEHNR and FQNEAQ (reference sequence). The CDR3 consists of 11 residues. V was pared by 5 bases and J by 5 bases, with 6 bases between. This CDR3 reads CASSKGETQYF. The DNA for the CDR3 is TGTGCCAGCAGCAAGGGGGAGACCCAGTACTTC.

V gene TRBV5-1 combines with J gene TRBJ1-1, with D possibly TRBD1 on 5 matching bases. CDR1 and CDR2 from the germline V gene are SGHRS and YFSETQ. CDR3 length: 13 residues. Trimming took 1 base from V and 4 from J, leaving 8 bases between them. For the CDR3, the DNA is TGCGCCAGCAGCTTGTTCGGGGGCACTGAAGCTTTCTTT. It translates to CASSLFGGTEAFF.

This clone was seen a handful of times. The chain is built from TRBV5-1 and TRBJ2-3; 8 nucleotides agree with TRBD2. This CDR3 region has 14 residues. The V gene end was trimmed by 2 bases and the J gene end by 2 bases; junction bases not matched to a gene: 1. Germline V gene lookup returns CDR1 SGHRS and CDR2 YFSETQ. The CDR3 loop is CASSFGGATDTQYF. In DNA form, the CDR3 reads TGCGCCAGCAGCTTCGGGGGGGCCACAGATACGCAGTATTTT. Full variable domain (missing parts from reference TRBV5-1 and TRBJ2-3): KAGVTQTPRYLIKTRGQQVTLSCSPISGHRSVSWYQQTPGQGLQFLFEYFSETQRNKGNFPGRFSGRQFSNSRSEMNVSTLELGDSALYLCASSFGGATDTQYFGPGTRLTVL.